This T cell receptor beta chain appears in the sequencing data of a study of cytomegalovirus exposure and HLA in healthy donors listed by TCRdb under 2017. A note on the overall study: An earlier analysis of 587 of the donors reported 276 Gb of sequence data and around 110 million unique TCR beta sequences obtained from about 180 million T cells. Every repertoire in the discovery cohort had been generated on one and the same sequencing platform. Typing coverage differed by locus: A, B, C, DRB1 and DQB1 were typed in about 629-630 donors, DQA1 in approximately 520, DPA1 in around 610, and DPB1 in roughly 450. The study was designed to test whether signatures of past pathogen exposure could be identified by cataloging public T cell receptors. Donor age, sex, ethnicity and CMV serostatus were compiled together with the repertoire data. The study used immunosequencing to profile the T cell repertoires of 666 subjects and linked those repertoires to cytomegalovirus serostatus. Among the approximately 430 genotyped donors, more than 70% belonged to the genetic ancestry cluster associated with self-reported Caucasian donors. Besides the first cohort of roughly 640 subjects, a separate validation cohort made up of 120 or so different subjects was used. Among approximately 370 genotyped donors of the cohort, an average of around 250,000 unique TCR beta nucleotide sequences was sequenced per donor, of which roughly 17% were non-productive. Genome-wide SNP genotypes for about three fifths of the roughly 700 donors were used in a later genetic analysis, which treated that subset as a discovery cohort. HLA typing covered class I and class II loci at four-digit resolution. The later analysis used no new phenotypic data to find candidate immune exposures, relying instead on TCR beta sequences and their occurrence across donors. A later analysis re-examined previously published TCR beta repertoires from over 500 donors and added high-resolution HLA genotyping to investigate patterns of TCR occurrence. About 300 gigabases of sequencing data and 78 million or so unique TCR sequences were included in an early release covering about 620 HLA-typed donors. To decide whether each TCR beta V gene segment behaved as functional or pseudogenic, an earlier analysis of some 580 of the donors relied on high-throughput TCR beta sequencing. Because of strong linkage in the cohort, roughly five DR-DQ haplotypes were treated as single units for association and clustering. To predict cytomegalovirus infection status, the study combined high-throughput TCR immunosequencing, statistical association of individual TCRs with disease status, and machine learning. Broad study findings and their caveats: About 15 rarely observed V segments, including chromosome 9 orphons, were excluded from the earlier analysis of approximately 500 of the donors because counts were too low. In a later analysis, HLA-associated TCR beta chains showed more clonal expansion and lower generation probabilities than non-associated chains that were equally common. Cytomegalovirus status was reported to be diagnosed by the classifier with high specificity and sensitivity in both the original and validation cohorts. In an earlier analysis of fewer than 750 of the donors, most TCR beta V segments were observed in productive rearrangements about 87% or about 30% of the time, broadly matching IMGT annotations. A further reported finding was that TCR beta sequences accurately predicted the HLA-A and HLA-B alleles for most subjects in the first cohort. Most TCR sequences were observed very rarely across donors, whereas some public TCRs were present in many individuals. Compared with the 666-donor mean, donors in an Asian-associated ancestry cluster had fewer N-insertions in productive TCRs, according to a later genetic analysis. The authors suggested that the approach could potentially be generalized to other disease states and immunological phenotypes. The study listed 150 to 200 TCR beta chains as associated with cytomegalovirus. Roughly uniform sequencing depth across donors was assumed in presence/absence analyses, although this assumption may not hold. Linkage disequilibrium might explain the correlated functional status among segregating V segments, but an unknown experimental factor could not be ruled out. In a later analysis, several top co-occurrence clusters were reported to appear linked to parvovirus B19, influenza, CMV and Epstein-Barr virus. A cluster of highly shared sequence variants was judged likely to represent a technical artifact of the sequencing pipeline. Because the 87-base-pair reads could not distinguish some IMGT-functional V segments, including TRBV6-2 and TRBV6-3, those segments were excluded. CMV serostatus was the only immune exposure information available for the cohort. In this cohort, only TCR beta chains were sequenced, and detectable features were limited by the absence of alpha or paired-chain data. When HLA alleles, especially DR and DQ, strongly co-occurred, TCR associations were difficult to assign to individual alleles. In a later analysis, most CMV-associated TCR beta chains were found to appear HLA-restricted, with HLA associations seemingly driven largely by CMV exposure. Because HLA typing was missing for some donors at each locus, association tests included only the typed subset. An association between a missense DCLRE1C variant and V-gene and J-gene trimming of TCR beta chains was found in a later genetic analysis and replicated in an independent cohort. A later analysis found that TCR association rates varied across HLA loci, with DRB1 alleles showing the most associated TCRs and HLA-C alleles the fewest. At a false discovery rate of 0.05, a later analysis linked under 20,000 TCR beta sequences to specific HLA alleles. Three of the identified cytomegalovirus-associated TCR beta chains were confirmed in vitro to be specific for cytomegalovirus antigens.

Inclusive of the bounding cysteine and phenylalanine, the CDR3 is 16 residues long. This entry keeps only the CDR3 DNA: 48 bases, framed from base 1. In the case of this clone: Its antigen has not been determined. No base quality values were provided; no much bigger clone lies one nucleotide off.

The cohort was made up of about 610 healthy bone marrow donors. All cohort members were sampled while nominally healthy, although unrecorded immune exposures were likely present. The donor was CMV seronegative and was included in the group of approximately 350 seronegative cohort members. Every donor gave a peripheral blood sample, and the peripheral blood mononuclear cells from that sample were used for TCR beta sequencing. The Qiagen DNeasy Blood Extraction Kit was used to extract genomic DNA from the blood cell samples. Library preparation was by the immunoSEQ multiplex PCR assay. The multiplex PCR relied on a mix of 60 forward primers for TCR Vbeta segments and 13 reverse primers for TCR Jbeta segments. The CDR3 region of rearranged TCR beta genes was amplified from genomic DNA with a multiplex PCR assay. The Illumina HiSeq System was used to sequence the amplified TCR beta libraries as 87-base-pair reads. As for the authors' bioinformatics: A later analysis counted tens of millions of unique TCR beta chains across the approximately 700 repertoires, and roughly 9.9 million of these chains were shared by at least two donors. Raw reads were error-corrected and collapsed into unique sequences by a nearest-neighbor algorithm in which closely related sequences were merged to remove PCR and sequencing errors. To assign V, D and J gene segments, CDR3 sequences were aligned to IMGT reference sequences. For a sequence to be retained, at least a six-nucleotide match to both a V gene segment and a J gene segment was required. Rearrangements were called productive when the CDR3 lacked stop codons and stayed in frame with V and J; all others were non-productive. Following IMGT convention, CDR3 was defined as the stretch from the second conserved V-encoded cysteine up to the conserved J-encoded phenylalanine. The earlier analysis of about 560 of the donors excluded any sequence lacking an unambiguous match to a single V gene segment. An earlier analysis of several hundred of the donors called V segments functional above 56.7% productive rearrangements and segregating when the between-donor standard deviation exceeded 5%. A statistical classification framework was built to diagnose cytomegalovirus status from the catalog of TCR beta chain sequences. A later analysis assigned V and J genes by comparing TCR nucleotide sequences with IMGT/GENE-DB human TR gene sequences. Using the TCRdist pipeline, a later analysis assigned CDR3 sequences along with most-parsimonious VDJ recombination scenarios. In a later analysis, each TCR beta chain was defined by its CDR3 amino acid sequence together with its V-gene family, and reads lacking a unique V-gene family were excluded. As a way to deal with suspected cross-contamination and a sequencing artifact, a later analysis dropped 592 nucleotide sequences that were highly shared and had low generation probability. In a later analysis, a clonal expansion index for each public chain was calculated from normalized within-repertoire ranks of inferred template counts. A later analysis computed generation probabilities with a VDJ recombination model fitted to out-of-frame rearrangements, and checked the results against IGoR. A later analysis scored TCR-TCR, TCR-HLA and TCR-CMV co-occurrence with hypergeometric tests, applying a repertoire-size bias correction to TCR pairs. In a later analysis, false discovery rates were estimated by permuting HLA or CMV assignments 20 times. In a later analysis, co-occurring TCRs were grouped using DBSCAN, with TCRdist sequence similarity added in when clustering inside HLA-allele-positive subsets. For co-occurrence clustering, repertoires with fewer than 30,000 or more than 120,000 public chains were excluded, along with four to six repertoires with anomalous nucleotide sharing. TCRdb carries this immuneACCESS record with in-frame sequences only. Its versions omit some clonotypes, under half of them owing to an unresolved V gene in the studies checked, with the rest unexplained. The V and J calls and clone size come from that table; D and trimming were worked out from the DNA. A total of 55,000 to 80,000 clones appear in this sample, approximately 85% of them only once. The top ten clonotypes cover approximately 12% of the sample.

The specimen was PBMCs. The rearrangement combines TRBV21-1 with TRBJ1-5; the D call in the table, TRBD1, was not verified against the DNA. TRBV21-1 is designated a pseudogene. This sequence was found in a female donor in good health and CMV-seronegative. The CDR3 region has the sequence CASSSMGQGLDQPQHF. The base sequence is TGTGCCAGCAGCTCGATGGGACAGGGGTTGGATCAGCCCCAGCATTTT.